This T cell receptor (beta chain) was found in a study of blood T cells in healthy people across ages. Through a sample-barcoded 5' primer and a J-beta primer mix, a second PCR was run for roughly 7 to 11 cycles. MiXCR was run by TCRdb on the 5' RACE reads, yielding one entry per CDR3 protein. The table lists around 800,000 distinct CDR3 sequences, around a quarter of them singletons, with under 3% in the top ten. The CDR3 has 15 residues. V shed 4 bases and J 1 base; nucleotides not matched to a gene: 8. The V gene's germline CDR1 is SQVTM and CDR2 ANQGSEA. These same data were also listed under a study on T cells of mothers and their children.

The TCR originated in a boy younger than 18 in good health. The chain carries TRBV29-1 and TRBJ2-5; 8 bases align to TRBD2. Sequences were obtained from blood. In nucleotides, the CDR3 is TGCAGCGTTGTAGAACTAGCGGCTTTCCAAGAGACCCAGTACTTC. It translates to CSVVELAAFQETQYF.